This is a list of T cell receptor beta chains from one sample in a study of OX40 agonist ivuxolimab in advanced cancers. The protocol was immunoSEQ multiplex PCR, while the TCRdb copy is restricted to in-frame clones and leaves out a portion. Here the sample spans about 81,000 clones, about 92% being singletons. The sequenced sample was CD4+ or CD8+ T cells sorted from blood, obtained in a trial of the OX40 agonist ivuxolimab. These receptors originate from an adult with an advanced solid tumor such as melanoma, head and neck, liver or kidney cancer. Both conserved end residues are part of each CDR3. The D gene is left open where the match is weak. Size is stated for part of the rows, as once, few or many counts, or as a class when the clone is expanded.

size	V	J	D	DNA	CDR3
-	TRBV27	TRBJ1-1	-	TGTGCCAGCAGAACAATACAGGGATTGATGAACACTGAAGCTTTCTTT	CASRTIQGLMNTEAFF
-	TRBV7-3	TRBJ2-1	-	TGTGCCAGCAGCCTACCGGGACTCCAGAACAATGAGCAGTTCTTC	CASSLPGLQNNEQFF
-	TRBV27	TRBJ2-2	TRBD2	TGTGCCAGCAGTACCCTACGGGGGGGGTCAGGGACCGGGGAGCTGTTTTTT	CASSTLRGGSGTGELFF
-	TRBV7-9	TRBJ2-2	TRBD1	TGTGCCAGCAGCCTACCGGGACAGGGGAGGGCGAACACCGGGGAGCTGTTTTTT	CASSLPGQGRANTGELFF
-	TRBV19	TRBJ2-1	-	TGTGCCAGTAGTATACGGCTAGAGGGGTACAATGAGCAGTTCTTC	CASSIRLEGYNEQFF
-	TRBV13	TRBJ2-7	-	TGTGCCAGCAGCTTAGGGTTCGGGAGTGGCTACGAGCAGTACTTC	CASSLGFGSGYEQYF
-	TRBV9	TRBJ1-5	-	TGTGCCAGCAGCGTGGGGGACACAAATCAGCCCCAGCATTTT	CASSVGDTNQPQHF
-	TRBV15	TRBJ2-7	TRBD2	TGTGCCACCAGCAGACCCGGACTAGCGGATTACGAGCAGTACTTC	CATSRPGLADYEQYF
-	TRBV27	TRBJ2-1	TRBD1	TGTGCCAGCAGTTTGGGGACAGGGAATTCGTTTGAGCAGTTCTTC	CASSLGTGNSFEQFF
-	TRBV4-1	TRBJ2-3	-	TGCGCCAGCAGCCAAGGGGCCCCGAGGGCCACAGATACGCAGTATTTT	CASSQGAPRATDTQYF
-	TRBV9	TRBJ1-1	-	TGTGCCAGCAGCGTAGGAGGGGTCCCGAACACTGAAGCTTTCTTT	CASSVGGVPNTEAFF
once	TRBV28	TRBJ2-5	-	TGTGCCACTAACCCAAGGGGGGGGCGGGAGACCCAGTACTTC	CATNPRGGRETQYF
-	TRBV10-3	TRBJ2-7	TRBD1	TGTGCCATCAGTCACACAGGGGACCTCTACGAGCAGTACTTC	CAISHTGDLYEQYF
once	TRBV28	TRBJ2-7	-	TGTGCCGCCGAGGGTGGGTCCTACGAGCAGTACTTC	CAAEGGSYEQYF
few	TRBV6-6	TRBJ1-1	TRBD1	TGTGCCAGCACAGGGGGCACTGAAGCTTTCTTT	CASTGGTEAFF